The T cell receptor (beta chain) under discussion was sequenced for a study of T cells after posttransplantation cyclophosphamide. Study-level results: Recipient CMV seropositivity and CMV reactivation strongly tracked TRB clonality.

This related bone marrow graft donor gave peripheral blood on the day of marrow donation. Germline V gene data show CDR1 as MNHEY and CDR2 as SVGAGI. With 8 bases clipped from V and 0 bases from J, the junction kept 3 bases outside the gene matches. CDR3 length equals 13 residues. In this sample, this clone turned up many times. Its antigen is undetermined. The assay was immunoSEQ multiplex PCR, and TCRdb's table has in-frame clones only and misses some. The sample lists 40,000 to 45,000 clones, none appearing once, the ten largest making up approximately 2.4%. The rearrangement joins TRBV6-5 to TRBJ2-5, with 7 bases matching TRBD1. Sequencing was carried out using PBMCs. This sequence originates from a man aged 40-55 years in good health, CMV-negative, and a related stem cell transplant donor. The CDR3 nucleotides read TGTGCCAGCCTCGGGACAGACCAAGAGACCCAGTACTTC. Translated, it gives CASLGTDQETQYF.